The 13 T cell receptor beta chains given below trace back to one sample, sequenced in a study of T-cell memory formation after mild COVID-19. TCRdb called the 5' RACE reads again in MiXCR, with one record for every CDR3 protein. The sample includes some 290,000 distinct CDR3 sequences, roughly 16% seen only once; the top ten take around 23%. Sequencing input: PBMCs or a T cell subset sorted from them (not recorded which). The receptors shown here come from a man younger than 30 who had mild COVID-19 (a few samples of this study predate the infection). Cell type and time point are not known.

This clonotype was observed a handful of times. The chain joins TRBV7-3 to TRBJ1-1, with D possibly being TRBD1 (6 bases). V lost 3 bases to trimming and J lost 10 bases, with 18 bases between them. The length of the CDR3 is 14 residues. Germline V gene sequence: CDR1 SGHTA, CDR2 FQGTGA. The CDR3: CASSFTGGPGGAFF. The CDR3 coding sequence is TGTGCCAGCAGCTTCACGGGGGGCCCCGGGGGAGCTTTCTTT. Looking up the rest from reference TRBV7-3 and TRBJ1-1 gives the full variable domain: GAGVSQTPSNKVTEKGKYVELRCDPISGHTALYWYRQSLGQGPEFLIYFQGTGAADDSGLPNDRFFAVRPEGSVSTLKIQRTERGDSAVYLCASSFTGGPGGAFFGQGTRLTVV.

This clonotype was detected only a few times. CDR3 amino acids: CASSPNRPYEQYF. CDR3 bases: TGTGCCAGCAGTCCGAACAGGCCCTACGAGCAGTACTTC. The chain uses TRBV6-5 and TRBJ2-7, with D possibly TRBD1 on 5 matching bases. The germline CDR1 and CDR2 sequences are MNHEY and SVGAGI. V was cut by 5 bases and J by 2 bases, with 10 bases left in between. The CDR3 sequence is 13 residues long.

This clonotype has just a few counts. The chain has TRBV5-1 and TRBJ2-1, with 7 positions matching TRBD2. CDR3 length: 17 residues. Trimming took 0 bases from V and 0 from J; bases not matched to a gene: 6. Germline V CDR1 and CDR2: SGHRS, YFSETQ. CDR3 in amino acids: CASSLAPGGDSYNEQFF. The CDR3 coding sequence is TGCGCCAGCAGCTTGGCTCCTGGGGGGGACTCCTACAATGAGCAGTTCTTC.

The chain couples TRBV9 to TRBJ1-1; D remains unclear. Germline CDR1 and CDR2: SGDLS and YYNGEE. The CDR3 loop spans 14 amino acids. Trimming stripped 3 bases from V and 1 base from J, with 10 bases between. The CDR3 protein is CASSGRGANTEAFF. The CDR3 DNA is TGTGCCAGCAGCGGGCGGGGAGCGAACACTGAAGCTTTCTTT. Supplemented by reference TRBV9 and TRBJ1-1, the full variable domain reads DSGVTQTPKHLITATGQRVTLRCSPRSGDLSVYWYQQSLDQGLQFLIQYYNGEERAKGNILERFSAQQFPDLHSELNLSSLELGDSALYFCASSGRGANTEAFFGQGTRLTVV.

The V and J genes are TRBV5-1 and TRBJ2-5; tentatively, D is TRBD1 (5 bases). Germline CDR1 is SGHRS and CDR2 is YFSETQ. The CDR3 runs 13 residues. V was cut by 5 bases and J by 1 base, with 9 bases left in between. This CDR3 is CASRGHIQETQYF. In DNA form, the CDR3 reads TGCGCCAGCAGAGGACACATCCAAGAGACCCAGTACTTC.

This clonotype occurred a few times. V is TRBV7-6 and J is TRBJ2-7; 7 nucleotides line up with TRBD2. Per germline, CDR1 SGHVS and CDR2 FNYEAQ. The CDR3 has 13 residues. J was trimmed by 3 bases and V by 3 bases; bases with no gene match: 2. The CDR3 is CASSLGGDYEQYV. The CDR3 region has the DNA TGTGCCAGCAGCTTGGGGGGGGACTACGAGCAGTACGTC.

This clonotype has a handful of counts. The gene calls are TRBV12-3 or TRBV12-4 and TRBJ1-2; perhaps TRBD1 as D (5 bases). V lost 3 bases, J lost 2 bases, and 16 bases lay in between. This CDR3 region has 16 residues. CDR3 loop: CASSLHYRPSNYGYTF. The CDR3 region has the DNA TGTGCCAGCAGTTTGCATTACAGGCCCTCCAACTATGGCTACACCTTC.

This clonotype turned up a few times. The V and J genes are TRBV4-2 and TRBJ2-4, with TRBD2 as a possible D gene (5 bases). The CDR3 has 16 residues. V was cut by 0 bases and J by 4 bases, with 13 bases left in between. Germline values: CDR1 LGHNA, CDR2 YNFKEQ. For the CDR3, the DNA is TGTGCCAGCAGCCAAGATGCCCCGGGAAGGAAAAACATTCAGTACTTC. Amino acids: CASSQDAPGRKNIQYF.

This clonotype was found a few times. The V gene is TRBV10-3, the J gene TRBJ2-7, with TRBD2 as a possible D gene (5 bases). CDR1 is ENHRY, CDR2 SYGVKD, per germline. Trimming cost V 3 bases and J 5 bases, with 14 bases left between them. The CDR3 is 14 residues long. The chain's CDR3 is CAISDAGREHEQYV. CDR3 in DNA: TGTGCCATCAGTGACGCTGGCCGGGAACACGAGCAGTACGTC.

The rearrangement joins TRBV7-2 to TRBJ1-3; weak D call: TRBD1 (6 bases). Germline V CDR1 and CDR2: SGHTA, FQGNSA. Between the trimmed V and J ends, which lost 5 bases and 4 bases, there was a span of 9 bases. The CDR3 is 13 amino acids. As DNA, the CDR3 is TGTGCCAGCAGCCCGCAGGGGGGAAACACCATATATTTT. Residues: CASSPQGGNTIYF.

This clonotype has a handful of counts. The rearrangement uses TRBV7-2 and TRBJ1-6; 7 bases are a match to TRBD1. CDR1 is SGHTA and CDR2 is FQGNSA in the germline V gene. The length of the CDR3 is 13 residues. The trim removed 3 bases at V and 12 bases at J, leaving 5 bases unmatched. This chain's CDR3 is CASSLTGMKPLHF. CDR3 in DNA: TGTGCCAGCAGCTTGACAGGGATGAAACCCCTCCACTTT. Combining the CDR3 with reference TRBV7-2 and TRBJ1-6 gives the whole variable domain GAGVSQSPSNKVTEKGKDVELRCDPISGHTALYWYRQSLGQGLEFLIYFQGNSAPDKSGLPSDRFSAERTGGSVSTLTIQRTQQEDSAVYLCASSLTGMKPLHFGNGTRLTVT.

CDR3 DNA sequence: TGTGCCAGCAGCCAAGCCGCCCCGGGGGGAGAGACCCAGTACTTC. This encodes CASSQAAPGGETQYF. The genes are TRBV3-1 and TRBJ2-5; 7 nucleotides match TRBD2. The trim removed 1 base at V and 4 bases at J, leaving 6 bases unmatched. There are 15 residues in the CDR3. CDR1 is LGHDT and CDR2 is YNNKEL in the germline V gene (reference sequence).

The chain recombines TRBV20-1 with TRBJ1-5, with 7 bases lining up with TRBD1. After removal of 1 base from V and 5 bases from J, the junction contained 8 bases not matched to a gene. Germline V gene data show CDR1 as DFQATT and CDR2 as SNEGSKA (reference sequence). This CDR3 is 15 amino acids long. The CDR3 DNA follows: TGCAGTGCTAGAGTACAGGGGATTGCAGATCAGCCCCAGCATTTT. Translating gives CSARVQGIADQPQHF.